The source of this T cell receptor beta chain is a study of T cell responses to AZD1222 COVID-19 vaccine. Study results and limitations: Donors were chiefly white British, with a greater number of females, and clonal diversity was perhaps underestimated. Spike was spanned by vaccine-associated CD4 TCRs, with dominance at 160-218 and 743-854. Recipients of AZD1222 seropositive at baseline numbered only 6 or 7. Repertoires were collected only later (after the peak T cell response had occurred).

Germline CDR1 is ENHRY and CDR2 is SYGVKD. V was pared by 6 bases and J by 0 bases, with 5 bases of the junction left unmatched. This CDR3 contains 15 residues. With regard to this clone: Antigen specificity is unknown.

The table came from immunoSEQ multiplex PCR; TCRdb's copy has only in-frame clones and leaves some out. The table records over 90,000 clones, 90% of them present only once. The gene calls are TRBV10-3 and TRBJ2-7; 10 nucleotides align to TRBD2. The source was peripheral blood, collected on day 0 of AZD1222 vaccination. The sequence came from an adult in good health. The CDR3 bases are TGTGCCATCAGGGGTAGCGGGGGGCACTCCTACGAGCAGTACTTC. Amino acid sequence: CAIRGSGGHSYEQYF.